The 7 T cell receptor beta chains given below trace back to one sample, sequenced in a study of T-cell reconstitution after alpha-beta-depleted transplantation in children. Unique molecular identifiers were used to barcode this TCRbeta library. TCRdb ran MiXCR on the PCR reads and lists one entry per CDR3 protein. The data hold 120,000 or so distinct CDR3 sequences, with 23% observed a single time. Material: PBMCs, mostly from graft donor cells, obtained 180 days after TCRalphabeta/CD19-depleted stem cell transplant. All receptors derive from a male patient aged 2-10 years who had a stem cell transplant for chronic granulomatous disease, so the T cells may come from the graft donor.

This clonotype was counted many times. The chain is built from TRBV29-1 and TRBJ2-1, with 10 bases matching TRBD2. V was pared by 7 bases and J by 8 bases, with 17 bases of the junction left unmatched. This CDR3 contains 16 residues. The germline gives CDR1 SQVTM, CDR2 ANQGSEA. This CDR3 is CSAGTPLSGREYEQFF. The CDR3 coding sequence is TGCAGCGCTGGGACCCCCCTGAGCGGGAGGGAGTATGAGCAGTTCTTC.

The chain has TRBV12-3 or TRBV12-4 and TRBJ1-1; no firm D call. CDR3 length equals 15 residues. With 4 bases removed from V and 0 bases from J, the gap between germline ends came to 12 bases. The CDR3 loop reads CASSSPQSMNTEAFF. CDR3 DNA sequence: TGTGCCAGCAGTTCCCCACAGAGCATGAACACTGAAGCTTTCTTT.

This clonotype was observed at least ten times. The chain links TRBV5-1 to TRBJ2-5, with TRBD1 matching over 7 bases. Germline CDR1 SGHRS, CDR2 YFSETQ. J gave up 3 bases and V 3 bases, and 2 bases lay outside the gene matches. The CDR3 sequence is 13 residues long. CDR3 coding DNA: TGCGCCAGCAGCTGGGGGACAGAAGAGACCCAGTACTTC. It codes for CASSWGTEETQYF.

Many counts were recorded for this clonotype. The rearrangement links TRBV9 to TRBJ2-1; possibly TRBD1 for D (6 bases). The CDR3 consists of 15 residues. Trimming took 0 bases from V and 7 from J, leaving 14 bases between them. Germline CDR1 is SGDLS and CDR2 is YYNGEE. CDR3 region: CASSVEGQGRNEQFF. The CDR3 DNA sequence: TGTGCCAGCAGCGTAGAGGGGCAGGGGCGTAATGAGCAGTTCTTC.

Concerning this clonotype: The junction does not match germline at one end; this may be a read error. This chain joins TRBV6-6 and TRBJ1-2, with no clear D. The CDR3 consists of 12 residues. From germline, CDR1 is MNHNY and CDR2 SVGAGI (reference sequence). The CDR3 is CASIYNGDGYTF. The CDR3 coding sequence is TGTGCCAGCATTTACAACGGGGATGGCTACACCTTC.

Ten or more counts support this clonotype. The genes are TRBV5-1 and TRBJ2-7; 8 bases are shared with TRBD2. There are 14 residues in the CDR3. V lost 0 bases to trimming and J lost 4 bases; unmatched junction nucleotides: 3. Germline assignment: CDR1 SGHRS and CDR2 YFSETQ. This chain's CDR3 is CASSLVSGIYEQYF. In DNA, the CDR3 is TGCGCCAGCAGCTTGGTTAGCGGGATTTACGAGCAGTACTTC.

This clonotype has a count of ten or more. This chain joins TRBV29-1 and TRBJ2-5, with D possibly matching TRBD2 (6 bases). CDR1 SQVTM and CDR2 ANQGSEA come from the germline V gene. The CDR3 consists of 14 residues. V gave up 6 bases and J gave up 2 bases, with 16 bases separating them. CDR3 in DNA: TGCAGCGTGCGGTCCCTGACTAGACAAGAGACCCAGTACTTC. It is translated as CSVRSLTRQETQYF.